This section outlines one T cell receptor (beta chain) sequence together with its context. Its antigen is currently unknown. TCRdb keeps only in-frame clones here, not all; method: immunoSEQ multiplex PCR. The table has under 200,000 clones, about 90% seen once; the top ten hold 1.9%. The data are from a study of T cell responses to AZD1222 COVID-19 vaccine. Study observations and caveats: Unmutated regions of variants are reportedly targeted by nearly half of spike-specific TCRs. None of the repertoires were sampled until the peak T cell response had passed. White British donors predominated, females outnumbered males, and clonal diversity was possibly underestimated. Of the AZD1222 recipients, only 6 or 7 were seropositive at baseline.

The CDR3 contains 13 residues. Looked up from germline, CDR1 is SQVTM and CDR2 is ANQGSEA. With V trimmed by 7 bases and J by 4 bases, 5 bases remained unmatched. The chain joins TRBV29-1 to TRBJ2-1; 9 positions match TRBD1. The sample in question was peripheral blood, obtained on day 0 of AZD1222 vaccination. This receptor was identified in an adult in good health. CDR3 sequence: CSADRGNYNEQFF. In DNA, the CDR3 is TGCAGCGCCGACAGGGGGAATTACAATGAGCAGTTCTTC.